This TCR beta chain appears in the sequencing data of a study of PD-L1 blockade in urothelial cancer. Germline V CDR1 and CDR2: MGHDK, SYGVNS. Trimming took off 2 bases at V and 4 bases at J, with 8 bases between the two ends. The CDR3 sequence is 13 residues long. General study findings and limits: Those with durable benefit had larger increases in tumor-associated blood clones at 3 weeks.

Clones were sequenced by immunoSEQ multiplex PCR, and TCRdb holds only the in-frame ones, with some missing. Among 45,000 to 50,000 clones, about 87% were seen once, and the ten largest hold around 3.9%. Points on this clone: Its specificity is not known.

Between 1 and 8 samples, pretreatment and on-treatment, were given by each patient. Sequencing used PBMCs, obtained around atezolizumab (anti-PD-L1) treatment. The sequence derives from a man older than 75 with urothelial cancer. The chain joins TRBV25-1 to TRBJ1-1, with no clear D. This CDR3 is CASSEESVTEAFF. DNA of the CDR3: TGTGCCAGCAGTGAAGAGTCGGTCACTGAAGCTTTCTTT.